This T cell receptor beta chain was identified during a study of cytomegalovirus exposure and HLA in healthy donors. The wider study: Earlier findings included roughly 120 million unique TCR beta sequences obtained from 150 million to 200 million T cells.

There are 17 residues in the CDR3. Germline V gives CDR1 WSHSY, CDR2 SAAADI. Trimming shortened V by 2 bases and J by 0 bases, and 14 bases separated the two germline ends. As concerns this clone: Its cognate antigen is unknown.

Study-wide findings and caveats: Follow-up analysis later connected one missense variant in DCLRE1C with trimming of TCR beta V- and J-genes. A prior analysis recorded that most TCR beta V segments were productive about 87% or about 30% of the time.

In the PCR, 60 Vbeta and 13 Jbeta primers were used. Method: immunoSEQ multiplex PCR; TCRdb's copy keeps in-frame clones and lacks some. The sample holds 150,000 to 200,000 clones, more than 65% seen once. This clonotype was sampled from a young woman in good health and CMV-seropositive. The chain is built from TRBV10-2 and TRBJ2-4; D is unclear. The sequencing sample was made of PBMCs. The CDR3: CASSEPSPTVAKNIQYF. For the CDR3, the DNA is TGCGCCAGCAGTGAGCCAAGCCCTACAGTAGCCAAAAACATTCAGTACTTC.